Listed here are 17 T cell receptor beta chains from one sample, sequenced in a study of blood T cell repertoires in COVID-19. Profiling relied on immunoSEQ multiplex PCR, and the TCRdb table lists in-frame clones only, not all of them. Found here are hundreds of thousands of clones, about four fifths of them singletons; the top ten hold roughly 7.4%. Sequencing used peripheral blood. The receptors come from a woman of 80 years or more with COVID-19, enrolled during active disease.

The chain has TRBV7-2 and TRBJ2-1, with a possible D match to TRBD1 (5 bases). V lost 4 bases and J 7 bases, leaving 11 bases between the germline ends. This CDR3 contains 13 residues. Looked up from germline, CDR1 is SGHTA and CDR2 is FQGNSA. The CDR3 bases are TGTGCCAGCAGCTCGATCCAGGGTAATGAGCAGTTCTTC. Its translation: CASSSIQGNEQFF.

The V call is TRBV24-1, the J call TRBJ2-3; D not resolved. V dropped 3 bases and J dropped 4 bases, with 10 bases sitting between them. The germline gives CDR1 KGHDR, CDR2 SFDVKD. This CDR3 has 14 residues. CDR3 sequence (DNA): TGTGCCACCAGTGATGGAGCATATTCAGATACGCAGTATTTT. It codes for CATSDGAYSDTQYF.

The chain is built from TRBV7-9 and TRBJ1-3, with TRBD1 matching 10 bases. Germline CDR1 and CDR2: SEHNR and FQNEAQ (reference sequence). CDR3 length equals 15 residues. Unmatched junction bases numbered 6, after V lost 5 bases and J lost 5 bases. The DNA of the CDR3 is TGTGCCAGCAGCCCCGGGACAGGGGTTCGAAACACCATATATTTT. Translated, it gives CASSPGTGVRNTIYF.

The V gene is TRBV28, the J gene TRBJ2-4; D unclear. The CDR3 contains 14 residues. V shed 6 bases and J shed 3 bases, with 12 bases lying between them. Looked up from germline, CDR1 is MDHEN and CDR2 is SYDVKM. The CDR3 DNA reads TGTGCCAGCAGGTATTCTAATGGCAAAAACATTCAGTACTTC. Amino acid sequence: CASRYSNGKNIQYF.

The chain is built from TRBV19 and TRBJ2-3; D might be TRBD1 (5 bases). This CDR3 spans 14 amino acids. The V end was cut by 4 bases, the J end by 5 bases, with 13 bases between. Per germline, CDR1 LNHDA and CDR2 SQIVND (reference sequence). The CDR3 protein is CASSTSGYRDTQYF. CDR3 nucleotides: TGTGCCAGTAGTACGTCAGGGTATAGAGATACGCAGTATTTT.

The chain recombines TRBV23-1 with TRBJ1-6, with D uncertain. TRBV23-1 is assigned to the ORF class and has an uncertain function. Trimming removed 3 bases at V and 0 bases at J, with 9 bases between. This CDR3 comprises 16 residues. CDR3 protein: CASSQPARSYNSPLHF. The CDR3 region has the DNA TGCGCCAGCAGTCAGCCTGCGCGCTCCTATAATTCACCCCTCCACTTT.

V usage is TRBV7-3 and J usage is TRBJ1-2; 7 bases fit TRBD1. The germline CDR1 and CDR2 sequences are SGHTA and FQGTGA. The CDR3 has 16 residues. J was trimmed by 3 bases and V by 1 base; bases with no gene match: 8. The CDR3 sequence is CASSLRDRAYYYGYTF. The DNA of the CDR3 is TGTGCCAGCAGCTTAAGAGACAGGGCCTACTACTATGGCTACACCTTC.

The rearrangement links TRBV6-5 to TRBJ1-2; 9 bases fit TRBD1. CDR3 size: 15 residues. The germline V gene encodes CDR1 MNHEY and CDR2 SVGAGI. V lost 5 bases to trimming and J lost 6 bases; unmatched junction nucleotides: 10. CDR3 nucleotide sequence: TGTGCCAGCAGTACGGGGACAGGGAGGATTCATGGCTACACCTTC. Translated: CASSTGTGRIHGYTF.

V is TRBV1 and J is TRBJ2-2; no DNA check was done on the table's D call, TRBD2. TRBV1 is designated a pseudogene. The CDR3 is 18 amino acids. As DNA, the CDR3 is TGCACCAGCAGCCCCAACTCAGTGACTAGCGGGAACACCGGGGAGCTGTTTTTT. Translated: CTSSPNSVTSGNTGELFF.

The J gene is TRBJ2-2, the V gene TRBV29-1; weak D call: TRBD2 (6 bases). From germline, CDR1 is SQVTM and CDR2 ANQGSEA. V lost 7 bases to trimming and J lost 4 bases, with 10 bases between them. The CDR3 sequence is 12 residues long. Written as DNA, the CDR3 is TGCAGCGCCAAGGGAGGCACCGGGGAGCTGTTTTTT. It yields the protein CSAKGGTGELFF.

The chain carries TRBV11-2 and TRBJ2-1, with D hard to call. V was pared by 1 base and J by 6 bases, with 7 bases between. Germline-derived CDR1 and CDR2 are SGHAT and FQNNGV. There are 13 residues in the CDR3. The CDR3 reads CASSLAGSNEQFF. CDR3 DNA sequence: TGTGCCAGCAGCTTAGCCGGGTCCAATGAGCAGTTCTTC.

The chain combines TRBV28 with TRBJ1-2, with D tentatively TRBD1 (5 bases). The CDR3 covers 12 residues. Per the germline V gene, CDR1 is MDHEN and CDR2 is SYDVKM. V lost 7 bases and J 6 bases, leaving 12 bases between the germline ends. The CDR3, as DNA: TGTGCCAGCATCGCCCAGGGAAATGGCTACACCTTC. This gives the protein CASIAQGNGYTF.

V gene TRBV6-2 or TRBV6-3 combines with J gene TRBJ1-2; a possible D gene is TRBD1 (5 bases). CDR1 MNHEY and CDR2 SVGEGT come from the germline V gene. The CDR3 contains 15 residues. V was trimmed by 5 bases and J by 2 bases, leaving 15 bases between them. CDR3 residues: CASSPLMTANYGYTF. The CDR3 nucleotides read TGTGCCAGCAGTCCCTTAATGACAGCGAACTATGGCTACACCTTC.

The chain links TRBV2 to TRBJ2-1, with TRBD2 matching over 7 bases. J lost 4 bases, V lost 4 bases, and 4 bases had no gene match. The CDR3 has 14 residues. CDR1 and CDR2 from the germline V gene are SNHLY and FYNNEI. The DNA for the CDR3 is TGTGCCAGCAGTGGCCAGCGGGGTTACAATGAGCAGTTCTTC. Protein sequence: CASSGQRGYNEQFF.

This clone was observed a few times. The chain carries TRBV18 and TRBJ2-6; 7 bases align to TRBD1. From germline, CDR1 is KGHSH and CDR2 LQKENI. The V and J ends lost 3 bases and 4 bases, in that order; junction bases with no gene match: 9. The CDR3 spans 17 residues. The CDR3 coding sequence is TGTGCCAGCTCACCGTACCCAGGGGGAGCAGGGGCCAACGTCCTGACTTTC. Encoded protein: CASSPYPGGAGANVLTF.

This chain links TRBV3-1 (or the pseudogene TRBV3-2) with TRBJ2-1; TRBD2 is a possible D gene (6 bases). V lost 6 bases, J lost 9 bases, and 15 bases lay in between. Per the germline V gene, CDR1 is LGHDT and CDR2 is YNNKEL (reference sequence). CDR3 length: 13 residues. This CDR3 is CASSPFSGTEQFF. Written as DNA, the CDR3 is TGTGCCAGCAGTCCCTTTAGCGGAACTGAGCAGTTCTTC.

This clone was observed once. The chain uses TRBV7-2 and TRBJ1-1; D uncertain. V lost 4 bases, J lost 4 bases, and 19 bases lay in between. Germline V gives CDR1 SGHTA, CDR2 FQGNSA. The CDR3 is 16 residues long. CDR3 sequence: CASSSEPRRRGTEAFF. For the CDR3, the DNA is TGTGCCAGCAGCTCCGAACCTCGGCGGCGTGGCACTGAAGCTTTCTTT.